These 4 T cell receptor beta chains were sequenced from one sample in a study of T cells in Graves' hyperthyroidism and ophthalmopathy (dated by TCRdb to about 2019). The library relied on multiplex PCR. The sequencer listed for this sample is Illumina HiSeq 2000. The TCR beta CDR3 regions were amplified from the RNA transcripts. For the first round of RT-PCR on the TCR CDR3, the HTBI primer set was used together with the Qiagen OneStep RT-PCR kit. TCRdb passed the public sequencing reads through fastp at Q25 and MiXCR, retaining productive beta sequences. Each CDR3 protein appears once, grouped with its most common genes and DNA. This sample has a few hundred thousand distinct CDR3 sequences in its table, and about 18% of those were observed once. The top ten constitute approximately 49% of the sample. The sample consisted of blood. Receptors originate from a woman aged 45-60 years with Graves' hyperthyroidism.

This clonotype was found a few times. This rearrangement joins TRBV20-1 to TRBJ2-1, with 11 bases matching TRBD2. V gave up 7 bases and J gave up 4 bases; unmatched junction bases: 3. Germline assignment: CDR1 DFQATT and CDR2 SNEGSKA (reference sequence). This CDR3 is built from 13 residues. The DNA of the CDR3 is TGCAGTGTGACTAGCGGGGATTACAATGAGCAGTTCTTC. This gives the protein CSVTSGDYNEQFF.

This clonotype was picked up a small number of times. This chain joins TRBV6-1 and TRBJ1-5, with no clear D. Trimming left V 6 bases short and J 2 bases short, with 8 bases between. CDR3 length equals 13 residues. Germline V gene lookup returns CDR1 MNHNS and CDR2 SASEGT. The CDR3 nucleotides are TGTGCCAGCAGACAAAATGGCAATCAGCCCCAGCATTTT. This gives the protein CASRQNGNQPQHF.

In this sample, this clonotype turned up a few times. CDR3 protein: CASRITDSQPQHF. The CDR3 DNA reads as TGTGCCAGCAGAATCACAGACAGTCAGCCCCAGCATTTT. The chain recombines TRBV6-1 with TRBJ1-5; D possibly corresponds to TRBD1 (5 bases). The CDR3 loop spans 13 amino acids. Germline-derived CDR1 and CDR2 are MNHNS and SASEGT. V was trimmed by 6 bases and J by 6 bases, leaving 12 bases between them.

The chain joins TRBV20-1 to TRBJ2-5, with a tentative D call TRBD1 (7 bases). Germline V gene lookup returns CDR1 DFQATT and CDR2 SNEGSKA (reference sequence). The CDR3 sequence is 13 residues long. Trimming shortened V by 7 bases and J by 2 bases, and 14 bases separated the two germline ends. As DNA, the CDR3 is TGCAGTGGAGAGTCAGGGGGGCAAGAGACCCAGTACTTC. Translation gives CSGESGGQETQYF.